The present TCR beta chain was sequenced within a study of cytomegalovirus exposure and HLA in healthy donors. Study outcomes and limitations: Altogether, 170 or so TCR beta chains were recorded as cytomegalovirus-associated. In an earlier analysis, in approximately 570 donors, most V segments appeared productive either ~87% or ~30% of the time. With DRB1 most and HLA-C fewest, TCR association rates differed between HLA loci in a later analysis. Near-uniform donor sequencing depth was presumed by presence/absence analyses.

Germline loops: CDR1 LGHNA, CDR2 YNFKEQ. CDR3 length: 17 residues. Germline trimming cut 6 bases from V and 2 bases from J; bases unmatched to any gene: 7. The PCR used 60 Vbeta and 13 Jbeta primers. Only in-frame clones appear in the TCRdb table, and some are missing; sequencing was by immunoSEQ multiplex PCR. The table shows about 170,000 clones, with 75% to 85% occurring only once. In the case of this clone: The antigen remains unidentified.

This clonotype was sampled from a woman aged 18 to 35 in good health and CMV-seropositive. Source material: PBMCs. The chain links TRBV4-2 to TRBJ2-5, with 15 positions matching TRBD2. The CDR3 reads CASRAWTSGGEQETQYF. Written as DNA, the CDR3 is TGTGCCAGCAGAGCGTGGACTAGCGGGGGGGAACAAGAGACCCAGTACTTC.